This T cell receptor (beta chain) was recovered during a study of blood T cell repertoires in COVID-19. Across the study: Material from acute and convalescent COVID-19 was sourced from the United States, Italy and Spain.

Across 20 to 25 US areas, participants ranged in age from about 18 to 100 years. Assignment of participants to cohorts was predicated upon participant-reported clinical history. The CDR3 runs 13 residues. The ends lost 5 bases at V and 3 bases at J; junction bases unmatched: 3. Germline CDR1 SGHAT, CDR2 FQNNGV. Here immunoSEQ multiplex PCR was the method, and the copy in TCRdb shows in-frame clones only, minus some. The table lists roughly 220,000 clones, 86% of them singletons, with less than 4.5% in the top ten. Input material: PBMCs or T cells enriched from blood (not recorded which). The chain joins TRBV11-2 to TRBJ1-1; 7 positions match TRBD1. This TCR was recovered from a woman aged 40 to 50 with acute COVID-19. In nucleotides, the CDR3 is TGTGCCAGCAGCGGCAGGGGGGACACTGAAGCTTTCTTT. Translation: CASSGRGDTEAFF.